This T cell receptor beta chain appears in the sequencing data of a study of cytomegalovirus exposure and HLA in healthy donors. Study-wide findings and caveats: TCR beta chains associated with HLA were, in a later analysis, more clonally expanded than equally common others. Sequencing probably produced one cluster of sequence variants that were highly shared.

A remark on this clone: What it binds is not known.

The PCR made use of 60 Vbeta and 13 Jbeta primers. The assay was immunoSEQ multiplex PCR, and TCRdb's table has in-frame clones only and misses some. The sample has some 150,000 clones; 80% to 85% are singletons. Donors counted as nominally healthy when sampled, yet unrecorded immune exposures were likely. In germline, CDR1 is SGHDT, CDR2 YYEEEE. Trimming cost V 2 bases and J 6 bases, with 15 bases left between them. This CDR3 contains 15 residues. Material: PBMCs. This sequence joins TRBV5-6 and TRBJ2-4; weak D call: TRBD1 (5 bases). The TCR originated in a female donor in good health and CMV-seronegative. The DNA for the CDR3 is TGTGCCAGCAGCTTATCGACAGAGTACACAAACATTCAGTACTTC. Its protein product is CASSLSTEYTNIQYF.